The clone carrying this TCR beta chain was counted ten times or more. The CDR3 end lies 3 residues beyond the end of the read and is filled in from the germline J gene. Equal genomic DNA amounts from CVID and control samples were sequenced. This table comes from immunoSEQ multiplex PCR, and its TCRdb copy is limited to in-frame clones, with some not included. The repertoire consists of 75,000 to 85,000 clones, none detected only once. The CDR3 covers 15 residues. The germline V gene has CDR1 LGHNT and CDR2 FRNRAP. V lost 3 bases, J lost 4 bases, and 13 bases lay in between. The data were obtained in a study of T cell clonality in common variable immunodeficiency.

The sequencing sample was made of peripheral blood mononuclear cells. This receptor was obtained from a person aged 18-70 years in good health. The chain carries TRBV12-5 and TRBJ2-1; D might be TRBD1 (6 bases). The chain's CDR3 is CASGFVGQQYNEQFF. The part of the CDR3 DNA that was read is TGTGCTAGTGGTTTCGTAGGACAGCAGTACAATGAG.